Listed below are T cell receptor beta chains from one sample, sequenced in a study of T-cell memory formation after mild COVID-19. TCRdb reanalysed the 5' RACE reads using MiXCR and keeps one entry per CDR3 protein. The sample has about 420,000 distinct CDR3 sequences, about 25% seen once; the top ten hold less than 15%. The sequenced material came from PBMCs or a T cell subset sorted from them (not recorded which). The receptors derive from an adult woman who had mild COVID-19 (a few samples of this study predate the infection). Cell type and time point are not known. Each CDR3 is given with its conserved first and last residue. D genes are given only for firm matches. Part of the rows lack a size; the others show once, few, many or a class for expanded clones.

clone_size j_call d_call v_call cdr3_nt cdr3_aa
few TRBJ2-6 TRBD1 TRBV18 TGTGCCAGCTCACCTGGACAGGGGGCGGCTGGGGCCAACGTCCTGACTTTC CASSPGQGAAGANVLTF
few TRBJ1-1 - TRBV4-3 TGCGCCAGCAGCCAAGATCCGAGGCAGGGTGAAGCTTTCTTT CASSQDPRQGEAFF
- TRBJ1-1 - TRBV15 TGTGCCACCAGCAGAAGCAGTCTGAACACTGAAGCTTTCTTT CATSRSSLNTEAFF
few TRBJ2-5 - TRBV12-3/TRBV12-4 TGTGCCAGCAGTTTAAAGGAGTTCCAAGAGACCCAGTACTTC CASSLKEFQETQYF
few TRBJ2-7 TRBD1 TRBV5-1 TGCGCCAGCAGCCCTACGGACAGGGTAGCGGCGGGCGGGTACTACGAGCAGTACTTC CASSPTDRVAAGGYYEQYF
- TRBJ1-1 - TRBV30 TGTGCCTGGAGTGTGCTAGGAGGGGCAGAAGCTTTCTTT CAWSVLGGAEAFF
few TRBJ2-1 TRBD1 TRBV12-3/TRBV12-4 TGTGCCAGCAGTTTTTCCGGGACAGGGGGCTACAATGAGCAGTTCTTC CASSFSGTGGYNEQFF
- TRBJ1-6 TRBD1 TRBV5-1 TGCGCCAGCACGGACAGGGAAAAATCACCCCTCCACTTT CASTDREKSPLHF
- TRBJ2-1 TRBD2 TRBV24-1 TGTGCCACCAGGGCTAGCGGGGGCAATGAGCAGTTCTTC CATRASGGNEQFF
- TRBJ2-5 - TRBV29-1 TGCAGCGCCCTGATCCCCCCGGAGACCCAGTACTTC CSALIPPETQYF
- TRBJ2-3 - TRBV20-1 TGCAGTGCTAGAGGTAGTTACGACACAGATACGCAGTATTTT CSARGSYDTDTQYF
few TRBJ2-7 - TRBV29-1 TGCAGCGCGGGCCGCTCCTACGAGCAGTACTTC CSAGRSYEQYF
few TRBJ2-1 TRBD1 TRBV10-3 TGTGCCATCAATTATGGACAGGGTATCGATGAGCAGTTCTTC CAINYGQGIDEQFF
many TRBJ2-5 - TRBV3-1 TGTGCCAGCAGCCAAGATAGAGAGACCCAGTACTTC CASSQDRETQYF
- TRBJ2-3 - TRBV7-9 TGTGCCAGCAGCTCCGAGCTGTCAGATACGCAGTATTTT CASSSELSDTQYF
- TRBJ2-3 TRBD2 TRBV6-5 TGTGCCAGCAACAAGCGGGGACTTTTAGATACGCAGTATTTT CASNKRGLLDTQYF
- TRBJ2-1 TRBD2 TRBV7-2 TGTGCCAGCAGCTTTACTAGCGGCCCGGGCCACGAGCAGTTCTTC CASSFTSGPGHEQFF
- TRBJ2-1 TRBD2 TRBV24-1 TGTGCCACCAGTGATCTAGCGGGAGGGCCCAATGAGCAGTTCTTC CATSDLAGGPNEQFF
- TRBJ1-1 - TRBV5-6 TGTGCCAGCAGCTTGGTTGGTGGGGGCTTTACTGAAGCTTTCTTT CASSLVGGGFTEAFF
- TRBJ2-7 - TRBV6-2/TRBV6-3 TGTGCCAGCAGTTACGGGGGAGCGAACCCCTACGAGCAGTACTTC CASSYGGANPYEQYF
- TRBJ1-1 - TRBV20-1 TGCAGTGCTTTCCCATCCCCCTATGGCACTGAAGCTTTCTTT CSAFPSPYGTEAFF
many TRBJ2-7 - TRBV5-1 TGCGCCAGCAGCTCTACAGTCTCCTACGAGCAGTACTTC CASSSTVSYEQYF
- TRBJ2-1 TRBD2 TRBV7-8 TGTGCCAGCAGCCTAGAGTGGGAGGGCAATGAGCAGTTCTTC CASSLEWEGNEQFF
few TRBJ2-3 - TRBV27 TGTGCCAGCAGTTTAAGGGCTAGCGGCACAGATACGCAGTATTTT CASSLRASGTDTQYF
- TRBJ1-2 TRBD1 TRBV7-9 TGTGCCAGCAGCTTAACCATCCGGACAGGGTTCCGTGGCTACACCTTC CASSLTIRTGFRGYTF
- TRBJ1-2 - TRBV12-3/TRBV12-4 TGTGCCAGCAGTTTGTCGTTCAGGCGTCACTCTGGCTACACCTTC CASSLSFRRHSGYTF
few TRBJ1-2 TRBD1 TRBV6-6 TGTGCCAGCAGTTACTCATTTTCGGACAGGGGGCTGTATGGCTACACCTTC CASSYSFSDRGLYGYTF
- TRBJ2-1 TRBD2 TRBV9 TGTGCCAGCAGCTGGAGCGGGACTACCAATGAGCAGTTCTTC CASSWSGTTNEQFF
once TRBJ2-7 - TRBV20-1 TGCAGCGCCTGGGAGGACGAGCAGTACTTC CSAWEDEQYF
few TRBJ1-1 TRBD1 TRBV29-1 TGCAGCGTTGAAGATATTGGGACAGGGTCTTCGGACACTGAAGCTTTCTTT CSVEDIGTGSSDTEAFF
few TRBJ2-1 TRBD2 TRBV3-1 TGTGCCAGCAGCCAAGAGACTAGCGGGGAAACAGACAATGAGCAGTTCTTC CASSQETSGETDNEQFF
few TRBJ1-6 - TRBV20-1 TGCAGTGCTAGAGATGTGAGGGGAGGTACAGGCTCACCCCTCCACTTT CSARDVRGGTGSPLHF
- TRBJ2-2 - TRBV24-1 TGTGCCGCCGGCCTTAGCACCGGGGAGCTGTTTTTT CAAGLSTGELFF
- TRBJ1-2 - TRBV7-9 TGTGCCAGCAGCTTACCGGGTGAGGGCTACACCTTC CASSLPGEGYTF
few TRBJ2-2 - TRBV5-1 TGCGCCAGCAGCCCGGGACACATGAACACCGGGGAGCTGTTTTTT CASSPGHMNTGELFF
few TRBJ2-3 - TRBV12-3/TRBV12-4 TGTGCCAGCAGCACATACACGACACAGGCAGATACGCAGTATTTT CASSTYTTQADTQYF
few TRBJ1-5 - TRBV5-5 TGTGCCAGCAGCTCCGGGGTTAACCAGCCCCAGCATTTT CASSSGVNQPQHF
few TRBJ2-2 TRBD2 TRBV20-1 TGCAGTGCTAAGGACGCTAGCGGGGGGGCGGTTACCGGGGAGCTGTTTTTT CSAKDASGGAVTGELFF
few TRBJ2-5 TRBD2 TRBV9 TGTGCCAGCAGCGCAAATAGCGGGGGGGCCGCAGAGACCCAGTACTTC CASSANSGGAAETQYF
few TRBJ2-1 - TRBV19 TGTGCCAGTAGTATGGAGAGCGATGAGCAGTTCTTC CASSMESDEQFF
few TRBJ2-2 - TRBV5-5 TGTGCCAGCAGCGACATCACAGGATCCACCGGGGAGCTGTTTTTT CASSDITGSTGELFF
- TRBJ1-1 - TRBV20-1 TGCAGTGCCGGGGGCAGGGTGGTACGGAACACTGAAGCTTTCTTT CSAGGRVVRNTEAFF
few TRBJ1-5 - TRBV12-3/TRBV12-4 TGTGCCAGCAGCAAGGGGGGGCCGTACAATCAGCCCCAGCATTTT CASSKGGPYNQPQHF
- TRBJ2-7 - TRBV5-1 TGCGCCAGCCGGTTAACAGAGGGGCTCTACGAGCAGTACTTC CASRLTEGLYEQYF
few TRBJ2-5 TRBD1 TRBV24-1 TGTGCCACCAGTGACGGACAGGGACAGACCCAGTACTTC CATSDGQGQTQYF
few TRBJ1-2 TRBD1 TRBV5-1 TGCGCCAGCAGCATGGGACAGAGGTATGGCTACACCTTC CASSMGQRYGYTF
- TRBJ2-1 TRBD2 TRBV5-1 TGCGCCAGCAGCCTAGGGACTAGTCAGATTTATGAGCAGTTCTTC CASSLGTSQIYEQFF
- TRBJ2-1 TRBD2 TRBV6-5 TGTGCCACCGGCCGCGCGGGAGGGCCAGTCAATGAGCAGTTCTTC CATGRAGGPVNEQFF
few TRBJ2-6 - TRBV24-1 TGTGCCACCCAGCCCTCTGGGGCCAACGTCCTGACTTTC CATQPSGANVLTF
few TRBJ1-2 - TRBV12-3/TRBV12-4 TGTGCCAGCAGTAAAGCCAGGGATGGCTACACCTTC CASSKARDGYTF
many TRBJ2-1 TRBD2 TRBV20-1 TGCAGCACGGACGGGAGGGCCAACAACAATGAGCAGTTCTTC CSTDGRANNNEQFF
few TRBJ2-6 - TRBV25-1 TGTGCCAGCAGTGAGGAAGGGCCAGCTGGGGCCAACGTCCTGACTTTC CASSEEGPAGANVLTF
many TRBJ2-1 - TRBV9 TGTGCCAGCAGCGTAATGGGAAACAACAATGAGCAGTTCTTC CASSVMGNNNEQFF